These 16 T cell receptor beta chains were sequenced from one sample in a study of T cell clones after liver transplantation. Sequencing used immunoSEQ multiplex PCR; TCRdb keeps in-frame clones, though not all of them. The profile shows roughly 80,000 clones, roughly 80% of them singletons. The starting material was CD4+ T cells from blood, obtained approximately 45 months after liver transplant. The receptors were sampled from a human patient who received a liver transplant. Some T cells may be supplied by the graft donor.

The chain's CDR3 is CASSQGVLVDYEQYF. CDR3 DNA: TGCGCCAGCAGCCAAGGGGTACTGGTCGACTACGAGCAGTACTTC. The chain has TRBV4-1 and TRBJ2-7; D is uncertain. The CDR3 runs 15 residues. Germline values: CDR1 MGHRA, CDR2 YSYEKL. Trimming left V 1 base short and J 3 bases short, with 13 bases between.

For this clone: At one of its ends the junction is not consistent with the germline gene, which may arise from a read error. This sequence joins TRBV7-9 and TRBJ2-1, with TRBD1 identical over 9 bases. The CDR3 spans 17 residues. Germline assignment: CDR1 SEHNR and CDR2 FQNEAQ (reference sequence). The CDR3 region has the DNA TGCGCCAGCAGCCAAGGAGTCGGGACAGGGTCCTACAATGAGCAGTTCTTC. It encodes CASSQGVGTGSYNEQFF.

The genes are TRBV19 and TRBJ2-1, with a possible D match to TRBD2 (6 bases). The CDR3 is 17 residues long. Germline-derived CDR1 and CDR2 are LNHDA and SQIVND (reference sequence). V was cut by 7 bases and J by 0 bases, with 19 bases left in between. The CDR3 region has the DNA TGTGCCAGTAAGGGGAGGCACTACCAGAGCTCCTACAATGAGCAGTTCTTC. It encodes CASKGRHYQSSYNEQFF. Full variable domain (outside the CDR3, taken from reference TRBV19 and TRBJ2-1): DGGITQSPKYLFRKEGQNVTLSCEQNLNHDAMYWYRQDPGQGLRLIYYSQIVNDFQKGDIAEGYSVSREKKESFPLTVTSAQKNPTAFYLCASKGRHYQSSYNEQFFGPGTRLTVL.

The V call is TRBV7-2, the J call TRBJ2-2; D may be TRBD1 or TRBD2 (5 bases each). Between the trimmed V and J ends, which lost 7 bases and 1 base, there was a span of 19 bases. This CDR3 is 17 amino acids long. CDR1 SGHTA and CDR2 FQGNSA come from the germline V gene. CDR3 bases: TGTGCCAGCATCACCGGGGCGGGTTCCCTGAACACCGGGGAGCTGTTTTTT. This gives the protein CASITGAGSLNTGELFF. Drawing the rest from reference TRBV7-2 and TRBJ2-2, the complete variable domain is GAGVSQSPSNKVTEKGKDVELRCDPISGHTALYWYRQSLGQGLEFLIYFQGNSAPDKSGLPSDRFSAERTGGSVSTLTIQRTQQEDSAVYLCASITGAGSLNTGELFFGEGSRLTVL.

V gene TRBV6-6 combines with J gene TRBJ2-7; 9 positions match TRBD1. V dropped 5 bases and J dropped 4; count of bases not matched to a gene: 3. The CDR3 loop spans 13 amino acids. CDR1 and CDR2 (germline): MNHNY, SVGAGI (reference sequence). CDR3 sequence reads: CASSRGQGYEQYF. In DNA form, the CDR3 reads TGTGCCAGCAGTCGCGGACAGGGGTACGAGCAGTACTTC.

V gene TRBV5-1 combines with J gene TRBJ1-1; D call uncertain. Germline CDR1 is SGHRS and CDR2 is YFSETQ. Trimming cost V 1 base and J 0 bases, with 4 bases left between them. The CDR3 consists of 13 residues. CDR3 residues: CASSLTVNTEAFF. CDR3 nucleotides: TGCGCCAGCAGCTTGACAGTGAACACTGAAGCTTTCTTT.

The V call is TRBV6-6, the J call TRBJ1-2; D gene unclear. The CDR3 is made up of 15 amino acids. The V end lost 3 bases, the J end lost 0 bases, and 11 bases lay between the germline ends. CDR1 MNHNY and CDR2 SVGAGI come from the germline V gene (reference sequence). DNA for the CDR3: TGTGCCAGCAGTTATTATCAGCGATCTAACTATGGCTACACCTTC. It codes for CASSYYQRSNYGYTF.

This chain joins TRBV25-1 and TRBJ2-6; the D gene is possibly TRBD1 (7 bases). Germline V gene lookup returns CDR1 MGHDK and CDR2 SYGVNS. V gave up 9 bases and J gave up 0 bases, with 15 bases separating them. This CDR3 is built from 16 residues. CDR3 in amino acids: CASRGTVGSGANVLTF. In DNA, the CDR3 is TGTGCCAGTCGGGGGACAGTCGGCTCTGGGGCCAACGTCCTGACTTTC.

This clone has a handful of counts. This chain links TRBV7-2 with TRBJ2-3; tentative D call: TRBD2 (5 bases). This CDR3 is 11 amino acids long. Trimming removed 9 bases at V and 9 bases at J, with 13 bases between. Germline CDR1 and CDR2: SGHTA and FQGNSA. The DNA of the CDR3 is TGTGCCAGTGAGGGAGATAGCACGCAGTATTTT. This translates into CASEGDSTQYF.

This chain links TRBV11-2 with TRBJ2-3; unclear D gene. Trimming cost V 1 base and J 2 bases, with 4 bases left between them. The CDR3 length is 13 residues. CDR1 is SGHAT, CDR2 FQNNGV, per germline. The DNA for the CDR3 is TGTGCCAGCAGCTTAGGGTACACAGATACGCAGTATTTT. Protein sequence: CASSLGYTDTQYF.

This chain links TRBV27 with TRBJ1-4, with D possibly TRBD1 on 6 matching bases. V was cut by 5 bases and J by 7 bases, with 20 bases left in between. This CDR3 spans 16 amino acids. The V gene's germline CDR1 is MNHEY and CDR2 SMNVEV (reference sequence). The CDR3 sequence is CASSETSRGRGEKLFF. The CDR3 bases are TGTGCCAGCAGTGAAACAAGCAGGGGTAGAGGTGAAAAACTGTTTTTT.

The genes are TRBV7-9 and TRBJ1-2; no clear D. V was clipped by 6 bases and J by 4 bases, with 12 bases between them. Germline values: CDR1 SEHNR, CDR2 FQNEAQ (reference sequence). The CDR3 consists of 13 residues. The CDR3 protein is CASSSPLTYGYTF. The CDR3 nucleotides read TGTGCCAGCAGTTCCCCCCTGACCTATGGCTACACCTTC.

The table lists this clone with a count of one. The rearrangement links TRBV5-4 to TRBJ1-2, with no clear D. The ends were cut back, 5 bases at V and 0 bases at J, with 11 bases in the middle. Germline values: CDR1 SGHNT, CDR2 YYREEE (reference sequence). CDR3 length equals 14 residues. CDR3 region: CASSQQLANYGYTF. Here the CDR3 DNA reads TGTGCCAGCAGTCAACAGTTAGCTAACTATGGCTACACCTTC.

This chain joins TRBV7-2 and TRBJ2-3; no firm D call. V shed 3 bases and J shed 0 bases, with 4 bases lying between them. The CDR3 is 13 amino acids. The germline CDR1 and CDR2 sequences are SGHTA and FQGNSA. In nucleotides, the CDR3 is TGTGCCAGCAGCTTTGCTAGCACAGATACGCAGTATTTT. As protein: CASSFASTDTQYF.

The chain combines TRBV4-3 with TRBJ2-2; no clear D. Germline CDR1 LGHNA, CDR2 YSLEER. This CDR3 has 13 residues. The V gene lost 5 bases and the J gene lost 6 bases, with 10 bases spanning the gap. CDR3 loop: CASSSSVSGELFF. CDR3 coding DNA: TGCGCCAGCAGCTCCTCAGTCTCCGGGGAGCTGTTTTTT.

Of note for this clone: Other DNA variants within this sample encode the same CDR3. This chain links TRBV28 with TRBJ1-1, with D unclear. Germline-derived CDR1 and CDR2 are MDHEN and SYDVKM. The CDR3 loop spans 14 amino acids. V was shortened by 2 bases and J by 2 bases, with 9 bases between the two germline ends. CDR3 sequence (DNA): TGTGCCAGCAGTTTAGGGTCCGCCAACACTGAAGCTTTCTTT. Protein: CASSLGSANTEAFF. Variable domain in full (rest from reference TRBV28 and TRBJ1-1): DVKVTQSSRYLVKRTGEKVFLECVQDMDHENMFWYRQDPGLGLRLIYFSYDVKMKEKGDIPEGYSVSREKKERFSLILESASTNQTSMYLCASSLGSANTEAFFGQGTRLTVV.